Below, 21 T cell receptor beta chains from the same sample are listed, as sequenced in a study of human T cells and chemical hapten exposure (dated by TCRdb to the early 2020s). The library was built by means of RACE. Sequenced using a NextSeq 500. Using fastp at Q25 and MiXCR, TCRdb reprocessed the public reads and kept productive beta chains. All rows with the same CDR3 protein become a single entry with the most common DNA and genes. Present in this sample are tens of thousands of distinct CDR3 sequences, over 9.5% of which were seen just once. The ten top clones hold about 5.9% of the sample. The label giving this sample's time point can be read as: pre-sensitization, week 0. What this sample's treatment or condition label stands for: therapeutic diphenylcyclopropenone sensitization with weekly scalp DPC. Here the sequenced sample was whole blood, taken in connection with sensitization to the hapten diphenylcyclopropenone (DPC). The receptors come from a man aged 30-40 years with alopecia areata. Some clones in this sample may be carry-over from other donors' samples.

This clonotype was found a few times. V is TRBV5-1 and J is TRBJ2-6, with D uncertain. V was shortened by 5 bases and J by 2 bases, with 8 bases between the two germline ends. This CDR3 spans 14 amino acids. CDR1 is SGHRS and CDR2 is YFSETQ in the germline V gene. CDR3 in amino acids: CASRGITGANVLTF. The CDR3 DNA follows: TGCGCCAGCAGGGGGATAACTGGGGCCAACGTCCTGACTTTC.

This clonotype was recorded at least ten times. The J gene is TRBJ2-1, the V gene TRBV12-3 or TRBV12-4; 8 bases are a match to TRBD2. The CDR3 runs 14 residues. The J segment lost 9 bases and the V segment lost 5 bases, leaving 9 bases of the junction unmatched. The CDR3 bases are TGTGCCAGCAGTCCCGGGACTAGTTCTGGTGAGCAGTTCTTC. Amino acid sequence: CASSPGTSSGEQFF.

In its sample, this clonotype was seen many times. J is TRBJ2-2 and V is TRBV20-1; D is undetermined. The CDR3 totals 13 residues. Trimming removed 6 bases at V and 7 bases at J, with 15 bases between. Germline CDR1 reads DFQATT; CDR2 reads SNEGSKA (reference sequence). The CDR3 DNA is TGCAGTGCCCCTCGAAGGGCAAGCGGGGAGCTGTTTTTT. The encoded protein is CSAPRRASGELFF.

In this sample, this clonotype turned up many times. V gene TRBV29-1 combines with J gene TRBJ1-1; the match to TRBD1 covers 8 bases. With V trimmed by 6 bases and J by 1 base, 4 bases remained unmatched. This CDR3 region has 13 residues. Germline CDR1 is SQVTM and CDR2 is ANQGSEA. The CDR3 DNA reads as TGCAGCGTCCAGGGGGCCGCGAACACTGAAGCTTTCTTT. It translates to CSVQGAANTEAFF. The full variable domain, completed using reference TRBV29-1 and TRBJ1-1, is SAVISQKPSRDICQRGTSLTIQCQVDSQVTMMFWYRQQPGQSLTLIATANQGSEATYESGFVIDKFPISRPNLTFSTLTVSNMSPEDSSIYLCSVQGAANTEAFFGQGTRLTVV.

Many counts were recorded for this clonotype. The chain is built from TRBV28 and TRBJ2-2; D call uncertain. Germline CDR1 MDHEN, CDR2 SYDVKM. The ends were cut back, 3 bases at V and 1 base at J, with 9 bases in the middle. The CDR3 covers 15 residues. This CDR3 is CASSFYAGNTGELFF. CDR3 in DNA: TGTGCCAGCAGTTTTTACGCAGGGAACACCGGGGAGCTGTTTTTT.

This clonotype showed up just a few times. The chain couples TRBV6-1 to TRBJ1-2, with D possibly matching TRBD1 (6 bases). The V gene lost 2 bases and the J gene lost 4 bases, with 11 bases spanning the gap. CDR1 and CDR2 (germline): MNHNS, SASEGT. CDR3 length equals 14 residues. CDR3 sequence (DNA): TGTGCCAGCAGTGAAAGGACAGATTTCTATGGCTACACCTTC. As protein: CASSERTDFYGYTF.

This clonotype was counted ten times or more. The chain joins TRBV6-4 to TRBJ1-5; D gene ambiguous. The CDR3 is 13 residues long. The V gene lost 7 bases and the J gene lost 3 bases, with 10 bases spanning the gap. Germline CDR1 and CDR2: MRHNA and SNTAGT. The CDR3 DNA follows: TGTGCCAGCACATCAAAGGACAATCAGCCCCAGCATTTT. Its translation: CASTSKDNQPQHF.

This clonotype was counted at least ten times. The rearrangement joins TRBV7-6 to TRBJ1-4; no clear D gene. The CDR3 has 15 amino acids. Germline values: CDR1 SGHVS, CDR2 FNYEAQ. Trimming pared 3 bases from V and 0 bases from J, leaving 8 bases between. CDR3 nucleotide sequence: TGTGCCAGCAGCTTGACGCGCTCAACTAATGAAAAACTGTTTTTT. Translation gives CASSLTRSTNEKLFF.

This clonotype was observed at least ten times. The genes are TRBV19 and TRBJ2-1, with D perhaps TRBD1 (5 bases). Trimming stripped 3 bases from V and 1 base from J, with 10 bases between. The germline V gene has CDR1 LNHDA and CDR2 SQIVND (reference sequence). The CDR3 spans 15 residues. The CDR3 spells CASSIQGVSYNEQFF. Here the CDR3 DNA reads TGTGCCAGTAGTATTCAGGGTGTATCCTACAATGAGCAGTTCTTC.

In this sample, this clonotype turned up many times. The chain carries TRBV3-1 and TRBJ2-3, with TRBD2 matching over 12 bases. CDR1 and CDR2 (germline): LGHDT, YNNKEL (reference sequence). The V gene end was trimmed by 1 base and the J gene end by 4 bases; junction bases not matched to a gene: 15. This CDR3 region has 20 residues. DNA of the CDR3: TGTGCCAGCAGCCAAGTAAAACTTTTTGCTAGCGGGGGGGCGCCAGATACGCAGTATTTT. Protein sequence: CASSQVKLFASGGAPDTQYF.

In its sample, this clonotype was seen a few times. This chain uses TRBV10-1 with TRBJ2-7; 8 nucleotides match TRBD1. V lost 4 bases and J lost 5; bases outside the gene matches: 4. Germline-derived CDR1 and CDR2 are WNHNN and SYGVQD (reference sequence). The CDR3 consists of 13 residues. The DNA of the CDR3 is TGCGCCAGCAGTGTAGCAGGGGGCGACGAGCAGTACTTC. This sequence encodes CASSVAGGDEQYF.

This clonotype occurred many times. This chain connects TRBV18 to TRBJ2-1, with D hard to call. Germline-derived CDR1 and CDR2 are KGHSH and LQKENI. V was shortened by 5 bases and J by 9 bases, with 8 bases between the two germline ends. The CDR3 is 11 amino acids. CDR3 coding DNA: TGTGCCAGCTCAAGAAGAGGTGAGCAGTTCTTC. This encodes CASSRRGEQFF.

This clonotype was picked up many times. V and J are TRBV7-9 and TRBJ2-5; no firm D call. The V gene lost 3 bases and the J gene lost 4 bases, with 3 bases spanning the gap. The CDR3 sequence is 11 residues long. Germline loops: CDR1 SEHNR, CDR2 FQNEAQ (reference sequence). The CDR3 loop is CASSFGETQYF. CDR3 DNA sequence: TGTGCCAGCAGCTTCGGAGAGACCCAGTACTTC. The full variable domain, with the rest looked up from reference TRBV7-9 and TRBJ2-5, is DTGVSQNPRHKITKRGQNVTFRCDPISEHNRLYWYRQTLGQGPEFLTYFQNEAQLEKSRLLSDRFSAERPKGSFSTLEIQRTEQGDSAMYLCASSFGETQYFGPGTRLLVL.

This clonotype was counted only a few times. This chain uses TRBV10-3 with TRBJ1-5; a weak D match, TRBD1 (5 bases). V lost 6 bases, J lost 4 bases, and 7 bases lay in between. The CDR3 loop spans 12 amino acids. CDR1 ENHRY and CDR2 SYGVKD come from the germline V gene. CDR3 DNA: TGTGCCATCAGCTCAGGGAATCAGCCCCAGCATTTT. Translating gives CAISSGNQPQHF.

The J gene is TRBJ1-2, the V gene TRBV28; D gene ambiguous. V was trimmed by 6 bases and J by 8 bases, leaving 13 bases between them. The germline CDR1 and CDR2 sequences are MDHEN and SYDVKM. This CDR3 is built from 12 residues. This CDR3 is CASSVVIFGYTF. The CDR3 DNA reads TGTGCCAGCAGCGTCGTAATCTTCGGCTACACCTTC.

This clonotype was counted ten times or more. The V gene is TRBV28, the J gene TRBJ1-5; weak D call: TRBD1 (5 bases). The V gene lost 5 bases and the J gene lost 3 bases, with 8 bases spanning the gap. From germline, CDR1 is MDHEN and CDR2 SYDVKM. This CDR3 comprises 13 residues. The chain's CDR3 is CASSNRPNQPQHF. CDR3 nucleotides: TGTGCCAGCAGTAACAGGCCCAATCAGCCCCAGCATTTT.

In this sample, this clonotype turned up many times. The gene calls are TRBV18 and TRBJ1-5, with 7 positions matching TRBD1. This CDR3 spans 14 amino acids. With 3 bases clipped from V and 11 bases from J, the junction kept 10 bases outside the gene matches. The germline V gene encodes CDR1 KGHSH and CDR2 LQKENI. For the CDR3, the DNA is TGTGCCAGCTCACCGCTTCCGGAGGGGGCATCCCAGCATTTT. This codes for CASSPLPEGASQHF.

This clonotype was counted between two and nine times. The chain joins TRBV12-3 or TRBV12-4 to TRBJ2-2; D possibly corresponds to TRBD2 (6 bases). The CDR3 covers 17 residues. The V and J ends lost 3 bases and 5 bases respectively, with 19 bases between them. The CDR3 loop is CASSFVLSGAVTGELFF. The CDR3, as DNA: TGTGCCAGCAGTTTCGTCTTATCGGGAGCTGTTACCGGGGAGCTGTTTTTT.

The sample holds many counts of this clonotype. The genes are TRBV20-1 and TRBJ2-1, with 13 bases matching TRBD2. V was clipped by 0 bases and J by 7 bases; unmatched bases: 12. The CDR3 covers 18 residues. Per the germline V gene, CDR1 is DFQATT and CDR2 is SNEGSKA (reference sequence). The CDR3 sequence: CSARDREGLAGKFNEQFF. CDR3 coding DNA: TGCAGTGCTAGAGATCGTGAGGGACTAGCGGGAAAGTTTAATGAGCAGTTCTTC.

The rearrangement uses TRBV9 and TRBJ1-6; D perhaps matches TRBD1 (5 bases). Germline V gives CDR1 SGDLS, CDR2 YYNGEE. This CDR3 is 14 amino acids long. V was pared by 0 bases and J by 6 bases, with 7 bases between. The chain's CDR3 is CASSVGQGNSPLHF. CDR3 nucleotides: TGTGCCAGCAGCGTAGGCCAGGGTAATTCACCCCTCCACTTT.

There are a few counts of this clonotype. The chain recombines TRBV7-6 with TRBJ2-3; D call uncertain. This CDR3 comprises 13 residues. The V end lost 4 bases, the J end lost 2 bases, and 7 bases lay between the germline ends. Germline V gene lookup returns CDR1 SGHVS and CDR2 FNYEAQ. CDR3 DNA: TGTGCCAGCAGCTCAGGATCCACAGATACGCAGTATTTT. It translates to CASSSGSTDTQYF.